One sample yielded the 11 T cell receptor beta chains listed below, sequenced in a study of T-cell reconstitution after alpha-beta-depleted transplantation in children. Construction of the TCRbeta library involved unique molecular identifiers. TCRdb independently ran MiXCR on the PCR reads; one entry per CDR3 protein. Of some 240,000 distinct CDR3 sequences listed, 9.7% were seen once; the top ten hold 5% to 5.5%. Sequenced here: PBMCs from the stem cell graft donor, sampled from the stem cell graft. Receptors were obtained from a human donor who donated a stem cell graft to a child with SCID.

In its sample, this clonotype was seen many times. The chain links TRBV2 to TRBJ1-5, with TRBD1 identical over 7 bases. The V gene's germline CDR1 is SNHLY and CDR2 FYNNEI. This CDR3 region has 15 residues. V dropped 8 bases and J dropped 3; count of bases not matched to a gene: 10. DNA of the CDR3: TGTGCCAGCGCCCAGGAGGGGGCCCCCAATCAGCCCCAGCATTTT. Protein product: CASAQEGAPNQPQHF.

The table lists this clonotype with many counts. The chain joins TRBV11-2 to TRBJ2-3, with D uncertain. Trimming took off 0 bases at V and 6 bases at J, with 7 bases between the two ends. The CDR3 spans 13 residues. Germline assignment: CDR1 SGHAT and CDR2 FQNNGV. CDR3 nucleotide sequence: TGTGCCAGCAGCTTAGATTTCGGGGATACGCAGTATTTT. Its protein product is CASSLDFGDTQYF. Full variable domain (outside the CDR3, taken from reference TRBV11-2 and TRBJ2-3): EAGVAQSPRYKIIEKRQSVAFWCNPISGHATLYWYQQILGQGPKLLIQFQNNGVVDDSQLPKDRFSAERLKGVDSTLKIQPAKLEDSAVYLCASSLDFGDTQYFGPGTRLTVL.

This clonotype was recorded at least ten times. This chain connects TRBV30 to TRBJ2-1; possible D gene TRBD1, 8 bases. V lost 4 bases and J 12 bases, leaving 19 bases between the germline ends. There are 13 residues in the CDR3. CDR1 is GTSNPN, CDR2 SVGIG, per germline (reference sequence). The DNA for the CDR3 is TGTGCCTGGAATGGCAGGGGGCGCGGGAGGCAGTTCTTC. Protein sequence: CAWNGRGRGRQFF.

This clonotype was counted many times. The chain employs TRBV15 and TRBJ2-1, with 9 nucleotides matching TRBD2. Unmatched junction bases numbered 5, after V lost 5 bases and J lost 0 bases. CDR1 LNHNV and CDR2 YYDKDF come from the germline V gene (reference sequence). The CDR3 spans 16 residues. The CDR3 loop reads CATSVIAGASYNEQFF. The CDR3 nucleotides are TGTGCCACCAGCGTGATAGCGGGGGCCTCCTACAATGAGCAGTTCTTC.

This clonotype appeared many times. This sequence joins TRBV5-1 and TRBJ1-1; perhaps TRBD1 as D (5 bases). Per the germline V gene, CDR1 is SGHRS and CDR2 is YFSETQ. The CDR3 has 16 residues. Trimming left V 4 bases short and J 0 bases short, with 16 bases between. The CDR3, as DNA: TGCGCCAGCAGCCCCGGTTTCGACAGAATGAACACTGAAGCTTTCTTT. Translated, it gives CASSPGFDRMNTEAFF.

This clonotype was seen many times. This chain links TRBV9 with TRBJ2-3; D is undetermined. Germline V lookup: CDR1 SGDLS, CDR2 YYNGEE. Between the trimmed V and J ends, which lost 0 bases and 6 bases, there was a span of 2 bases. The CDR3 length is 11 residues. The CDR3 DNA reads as TGTGCCAGCAGCGTAGGGGATACGCAGTATTTT. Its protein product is CASSVGDTQYF.

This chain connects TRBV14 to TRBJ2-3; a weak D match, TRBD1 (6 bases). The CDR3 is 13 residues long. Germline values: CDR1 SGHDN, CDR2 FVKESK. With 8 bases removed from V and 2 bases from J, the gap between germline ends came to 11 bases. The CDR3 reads CASRQAFTDTQYF. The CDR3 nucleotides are TGTGCCAGCCGACAGGCGTTCACAGATACGCAGTATTTT. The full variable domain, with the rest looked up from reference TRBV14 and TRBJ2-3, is EAGVTQFPSHSVIEKGQTVTLRCDPISGHDNLYWYRRVMGKEIKFLLHFVKESKQDESGMPNNRFLAERTGGTYSTLKVQPAELEDSGVYFCASRQAFTDTQYFGPGTRLTVL.

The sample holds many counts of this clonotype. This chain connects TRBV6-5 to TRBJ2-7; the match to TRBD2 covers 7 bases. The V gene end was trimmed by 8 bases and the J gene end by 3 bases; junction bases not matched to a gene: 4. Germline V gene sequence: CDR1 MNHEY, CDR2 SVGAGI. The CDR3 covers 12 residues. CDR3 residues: CASWRDYYEQYF. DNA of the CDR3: TGTGCCAGCTGGCGGGACTACTACGAGCAGTACTTC.

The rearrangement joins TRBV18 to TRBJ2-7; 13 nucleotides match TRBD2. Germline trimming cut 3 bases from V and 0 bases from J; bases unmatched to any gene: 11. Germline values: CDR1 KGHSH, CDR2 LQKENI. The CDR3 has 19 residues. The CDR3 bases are TGTGCCAGCTCACCCTGGACTAGCGGGGGCTCGGTATTCTCCTACGAGCAGTACTTC. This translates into CASSPWTSGGSVFSYEQYF.

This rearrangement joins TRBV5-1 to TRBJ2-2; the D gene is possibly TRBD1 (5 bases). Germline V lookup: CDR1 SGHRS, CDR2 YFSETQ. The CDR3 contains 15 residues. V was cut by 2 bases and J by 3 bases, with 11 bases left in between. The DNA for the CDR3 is TGCGCCAGCAGCTTTCAGGCAGGGTACACCGGGGAGCTGTTTTTT. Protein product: CASSFQAGYTGELFF.

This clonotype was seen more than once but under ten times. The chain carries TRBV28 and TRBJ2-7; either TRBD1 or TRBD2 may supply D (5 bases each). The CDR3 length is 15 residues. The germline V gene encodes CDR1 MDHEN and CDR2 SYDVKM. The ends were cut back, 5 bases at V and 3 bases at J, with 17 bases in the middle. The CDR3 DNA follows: TGTGCCAGCAGTCGCCGGGACCCAGCAAGCTACGAGCAGTACTTC. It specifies CASSRRDPASYEQYF.